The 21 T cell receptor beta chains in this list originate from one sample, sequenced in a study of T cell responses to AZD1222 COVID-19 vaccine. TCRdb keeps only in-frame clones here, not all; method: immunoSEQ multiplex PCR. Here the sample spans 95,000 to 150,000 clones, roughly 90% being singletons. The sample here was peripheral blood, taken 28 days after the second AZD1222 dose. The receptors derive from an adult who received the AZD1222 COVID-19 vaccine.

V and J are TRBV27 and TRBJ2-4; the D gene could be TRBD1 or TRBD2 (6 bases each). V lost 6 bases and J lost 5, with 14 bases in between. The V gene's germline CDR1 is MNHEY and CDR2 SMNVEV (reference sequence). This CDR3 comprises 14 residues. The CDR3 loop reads CASRLGGTQNIQYF. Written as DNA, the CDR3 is TGTGCCAGCAGGTTAGGGGGGACACAAAACATTCAGTACTTC.

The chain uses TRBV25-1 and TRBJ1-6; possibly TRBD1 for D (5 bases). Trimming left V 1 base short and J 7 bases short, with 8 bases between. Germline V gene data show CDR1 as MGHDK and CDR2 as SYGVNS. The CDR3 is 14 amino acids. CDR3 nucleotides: TGTGCCAGCAGTGAATCAGGGTACAATTCACCCCTCCACTTT. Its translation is CASSESGYNSPLHF.

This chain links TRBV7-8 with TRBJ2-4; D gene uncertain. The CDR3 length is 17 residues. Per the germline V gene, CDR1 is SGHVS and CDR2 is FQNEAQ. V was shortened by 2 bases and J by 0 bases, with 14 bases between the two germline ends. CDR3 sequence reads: CASSLSQVILAKNIQYF. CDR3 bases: TGTGCCAGCAGCTTATCGCAGGTTATCCTAGCCAAAAACATTCAGTACTTC.

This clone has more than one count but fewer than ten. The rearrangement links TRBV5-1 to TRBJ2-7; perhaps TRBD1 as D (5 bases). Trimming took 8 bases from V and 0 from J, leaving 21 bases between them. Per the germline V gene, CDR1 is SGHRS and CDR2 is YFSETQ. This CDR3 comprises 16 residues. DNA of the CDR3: TGCGCCAGAAGTCACAGGACCGCAAGGAGCTCCTACGAGCAGTACTTC. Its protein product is CARSHRTARSSYEQYF. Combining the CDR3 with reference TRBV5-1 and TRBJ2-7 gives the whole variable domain KAGVTQTPRYLIKTRGQQVTLSCSPISGHRSVSWYQQTPGQGLQFLFEYFSETQRNKGNFPGRFSGRQFSNSRSEMNVSTLELGDSALYLCARSHRTARSSYEQYFGPGTRLTVT.

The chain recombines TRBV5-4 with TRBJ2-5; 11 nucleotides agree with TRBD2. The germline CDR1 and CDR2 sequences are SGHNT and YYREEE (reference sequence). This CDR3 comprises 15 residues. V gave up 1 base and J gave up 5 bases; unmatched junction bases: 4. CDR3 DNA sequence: TGTGCCAGCAGCTTGCAACTAGCGGGGGCCGAGACCCAGTACTTC. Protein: CASSLQLAGAETQYF.

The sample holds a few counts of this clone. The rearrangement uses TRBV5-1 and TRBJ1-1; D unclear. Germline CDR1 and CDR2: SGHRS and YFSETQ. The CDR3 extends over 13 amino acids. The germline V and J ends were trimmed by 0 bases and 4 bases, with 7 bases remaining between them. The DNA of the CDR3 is TGCGCCAGCAGCTTGGAGGGTGGCACTGAAGCTTTCTTT. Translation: CASSLEGGTEAFF.

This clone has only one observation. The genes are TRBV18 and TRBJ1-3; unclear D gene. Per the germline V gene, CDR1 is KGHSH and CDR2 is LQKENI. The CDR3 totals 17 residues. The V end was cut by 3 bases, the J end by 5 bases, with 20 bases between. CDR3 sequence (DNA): TGTGCCAGCTCACCGGATCGAATAAGTGGTAACAGAAACACCATATATTTT. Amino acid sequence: CASSPDRISGNRNTIYF.

This CDR3 is CASSPSPGQAGNQPQHF. The CDR3 region has the DNA TGTGCCAGCAGTCCCTCCCCCGGACAGGCCGGCAATCAGCCCCAGCATTTT. J is TRBJ1-5 and V is TRBV27; 7 bases agree with TRBD1. CDR1 and CDR2 (germline): MNHEY, SMNVEV (reference sequence). There are 17 residues in the CDR3. Trimming took 5 bases from V and 2 from J; bases not matched to a gene: 12.

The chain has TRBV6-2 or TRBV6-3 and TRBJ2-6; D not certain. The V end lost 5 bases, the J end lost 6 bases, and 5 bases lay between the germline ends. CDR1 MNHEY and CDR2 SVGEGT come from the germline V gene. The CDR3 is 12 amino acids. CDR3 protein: CASSLTANVLTF. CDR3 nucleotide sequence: TGTGCCAGCAGTCTCACGGCCAACGTCCTGACTTTC.

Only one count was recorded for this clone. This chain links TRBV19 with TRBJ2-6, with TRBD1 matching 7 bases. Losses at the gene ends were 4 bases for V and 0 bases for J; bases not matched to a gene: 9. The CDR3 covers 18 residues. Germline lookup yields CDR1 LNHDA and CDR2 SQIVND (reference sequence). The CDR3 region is CASSKVLGTVSGANVLTF. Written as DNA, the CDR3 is TGTGCCAGTAGTAAGGTGCTCGGGACAGTCTCTGGGGCCAACGTCCTGACTTTC. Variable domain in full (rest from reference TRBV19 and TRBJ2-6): DGGITQSPKYLFRKEGQNVTLSCEQNLNHDAMYWYRQDPGQGLRLIYYSQIVNDFQKGDIAEGYSVSREKKESFPLTVTSAQKNPTAFYLCASSKVLGTVSGANVLTFGAGSRLTVL.

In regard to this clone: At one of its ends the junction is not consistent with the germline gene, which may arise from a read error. CDR3: CASSQESTDSPLHF. The CDR3 DNA reads TGTGCCAGCAGCCAAGAGAGCACAGATTCGCCCCTCCACTTT. The rearrangement joins TRBV3-1 (or the pseudogene TRBV3-2) to TRBJ1-6; D uncertain. This CDR3 comprises 14 residues. The germline V gene encodes CDR1 LGHDT and CDR2 YNNKEL (reference sequence).

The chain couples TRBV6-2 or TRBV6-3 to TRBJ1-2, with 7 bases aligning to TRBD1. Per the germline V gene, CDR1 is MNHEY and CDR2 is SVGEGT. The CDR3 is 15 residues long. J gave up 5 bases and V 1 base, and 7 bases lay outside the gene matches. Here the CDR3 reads CASSYFSTTGYGYTF. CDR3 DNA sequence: TGTGCCAGCAGTTACTTTTCGACGACAGGGTATGGCTACACCTTC.

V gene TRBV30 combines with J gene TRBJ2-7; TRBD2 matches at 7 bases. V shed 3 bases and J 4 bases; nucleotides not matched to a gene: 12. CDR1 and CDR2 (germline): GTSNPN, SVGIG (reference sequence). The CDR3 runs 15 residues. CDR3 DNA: TGTGCCTGGAGAGCCCGGGGGACTATCGGTTACGAGCAGTACTTC. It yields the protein CAWRARGTIGYEQYF.

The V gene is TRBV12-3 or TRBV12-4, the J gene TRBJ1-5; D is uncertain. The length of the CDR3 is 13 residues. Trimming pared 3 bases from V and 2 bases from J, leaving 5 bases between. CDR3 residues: CASSFKGNQPQHF. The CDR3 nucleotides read TGTGCCAGCAGTTTTAAGGGCAATCAGCCCCAGCATTTT.

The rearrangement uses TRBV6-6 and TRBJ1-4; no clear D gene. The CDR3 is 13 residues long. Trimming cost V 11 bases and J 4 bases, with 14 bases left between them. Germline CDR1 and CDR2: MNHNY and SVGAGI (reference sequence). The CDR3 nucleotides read TGTGCCTCGTGCTCCAGGAATAATGAAAAACTGTTTTTT. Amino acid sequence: CASCSRNNEKLFF.

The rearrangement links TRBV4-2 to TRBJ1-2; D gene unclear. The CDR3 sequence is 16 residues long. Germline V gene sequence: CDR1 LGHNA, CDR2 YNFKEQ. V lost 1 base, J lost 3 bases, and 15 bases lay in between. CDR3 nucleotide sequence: TGTGCCAGCAGCCAAGTCCCTAGTCCCCAAGACTATGGCTACACCTTC. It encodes CASSQVPSPQDYGYTF.

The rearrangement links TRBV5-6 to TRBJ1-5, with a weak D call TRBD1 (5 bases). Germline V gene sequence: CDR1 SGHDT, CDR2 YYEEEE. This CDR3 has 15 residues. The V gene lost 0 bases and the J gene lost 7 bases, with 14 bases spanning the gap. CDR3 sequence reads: CASSLARDLGQPQHF. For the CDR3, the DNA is TGTGCCAGCAGCTTGGCCAGGGACCTCGGGCAGCCCCAGCATTTT.

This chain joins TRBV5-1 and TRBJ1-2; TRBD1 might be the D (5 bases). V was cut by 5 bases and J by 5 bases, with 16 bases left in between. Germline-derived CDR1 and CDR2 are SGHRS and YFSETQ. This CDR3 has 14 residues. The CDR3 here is CASRASMGGYGYTF. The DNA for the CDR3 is TGCGCCAGCAGGGCCTCCATGGGGGGTTATGGCTACACCTTC.

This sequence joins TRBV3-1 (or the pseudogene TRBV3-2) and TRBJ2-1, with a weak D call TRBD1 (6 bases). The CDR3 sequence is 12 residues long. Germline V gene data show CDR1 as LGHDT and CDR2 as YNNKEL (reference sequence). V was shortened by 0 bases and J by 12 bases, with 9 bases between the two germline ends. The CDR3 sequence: CASSQDRGRQFF. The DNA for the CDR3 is TGTGCCAGCAGCCAAGACAGGGGACGGCAGTTCTTC.

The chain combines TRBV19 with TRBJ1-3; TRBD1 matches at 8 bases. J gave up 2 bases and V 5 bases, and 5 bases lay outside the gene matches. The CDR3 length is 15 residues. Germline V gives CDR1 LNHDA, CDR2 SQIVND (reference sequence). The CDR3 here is CASSVDRDPGNTIYF. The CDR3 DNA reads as TGTGCCAGTAGTGTGGACAGGGATCCTGGAAACACCATATATTTT.

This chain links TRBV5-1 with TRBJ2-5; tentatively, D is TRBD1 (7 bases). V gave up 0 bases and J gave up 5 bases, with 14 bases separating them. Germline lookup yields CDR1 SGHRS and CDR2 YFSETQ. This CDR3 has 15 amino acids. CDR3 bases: TGCGCCAGCAGCTTGGAGACAGGGAGGCGTGAGACCCAGTACTTC. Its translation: CASSLETGRRETQYF.